The 9 T cell receptor beta chains given below trace back to one sample, sequenced in a study of T cells after yellow fever vaccination. TCRdb recomputed calls from the 5' RACE reads with MiXCR, one row per CDR3 protein. The repertoire holds 620,000 or so distinct CDR3 sequences, about a sixth seen once, with about 18% in the top ten. The sequenced sample was PBMCs, obtained about 5 days after the first yellow fever vaccination. The receptors here all came from a man aged 18-30 years who received the YFV17D yellow fever vaccine.

V gene TRBV11-2 combines with J gene TRBJ2-3; TRBD2 matches at 10 bases. The CDR3 length is 18 residues. The junction had 14 bases not matched to a gene; V was cut back by 6 bases and J by 2 bases. The germline gives CDR1 SGHAT, CDR2 FQNNGV. The CDR3 here is CASRPFKGLAVITDTQYF. The CDR3 nucleotides are TGTGCCAGCAGGCCTTTTAAAGGACTAGCGGTGATCACAGATACGCAGTATTTT.

In this sample, this clonotype turned up a few times. CDR3 amino acids: CASSLIAGTEAFF. Written as DNA, the CDR3 is TGTGCCAGCAGCTTGATAGCGGGCACTGAAGCTTTCTTT. This chain links TRBV5-5 with TRBJ1-1; D gene uncertain. Germline assignment: CDR1 SGHKS and CDR2 YYEKEE (reference sequence). The ends were cut back, 1 base at V and 4 bases at J, with 8 bases in the middle. This CDR3 is built from 13 residues.

The chain combines TRBV20-1 with TRBJ1-5; D unclear. The CDR3 has 13 amino acids. Per the germline V gene, CDR1 is DFQATT and CDR2 is SNEGSKA (reference sequence). V lost 4 bases and J 7 bases, leaving 14 bases between the germline ends. The CDR3 DNA sequence: TGCAGTGCTACCCGGAAACCGAGACAGCCCCAGCATTTT. Translated: CSATRKPRQPQHF.

V and J are TRBV18 and TRBJ1-1; D not certain. Germline V gene lookup returns CDR1 KGHSH and CDR2 LQKENI. Trimming stripped 2 bases from V and 4 bases from J, with 8 bases between. The CDR3 is 13 amino acids. The CDR3 sequence: CASSPMGFTEAFF. As DNA, the CDR3 is TGTGCCAGCTCACCAATGGGGTTCACTGAAGCTTTCTTT. Combining the CDR3 with reference TRBV18 and TRBJ1-1 gives the whole variable domain NAGVMQNPRHLVRRRGQEARLRCSPMKGHSHVYWYRQLPEEGLKFMVYLQKENIIDESGMPKERFSAEFPKEGPSILRIQQVVRGDSAAYFCASSPMGFTEAFFGQGTRLTVV.

CDR3 amino acids: CASSSKAGGLSGANVLTF. The CDR3 nucleotides are TGCGCCAGCAGCTCAAAAGCGGGGGGACTCTCTGGGGCCAACGTCCTGACTTTC. This chain links TRBV5-1 with TRBJ2-6, with 9 bases aligning to TRBD2. The V segment lost 3 bases and the J segment 0 bases; nucleotides outside the gene matches: 7. The CDR3 is made up of 18 amino acids. Germline V gene sequence: CDR1 SGHRS, CDR2 YFSETQ. The complete variable domain, with remaining parts taken from reference TRBV5-1 and TRBJ2-6, reads KAGVTQTPRYLIKTRGQQVTLSCSPISGHRSVSWYQQTPGQGLQFLFEYFSETQRNKGNFPGRFSGRQFSNSRSEMNVSTLELGDSALYLCASSSKAGGLSGANVLTFGAGSRLTVL.

The J gene is TRBJ1-2, the V gene TRBV19; D is uncertain. The V gene's germline CDR1 is LNHDA and CDR2 SQIVND (reference sequence). The CDR3 totals 12 residues. V lost 4 bases and J 4 bases, leaving 7 bases between the germline ends. This chain's CDR3 is CASSTIPYGYTF. The CDR3 DNA reads as TGTGCCAGTAGTACGATTCCCTATGGCTACACCTTC.

V gene TRBV5-1 combines with J gene TRBJ2-1; 7 bases agree with TRBD2. This CDR3 is 14 amino acids long. V gave up 1 base and J gave up 8 bases; unmatched junction bases: 6. The germline gives CDR1 SGHRS, CDR2 YFSETQ. The CDR3 sequence: CASSLQVTSDEQFF. The DNA of the CDR3 is TGCGCCAGCAGCTTGCAGGTAACTAGCGATGAGCAGTTCTTC.

The sample holds a few counts of this clonotype. Sequence at one end of the junction differs from germline and may be a read error. This chain connects TRBV11-2 to TRBJ1-4; no firm D call. CDR3 length: 13 residues. Germline CDR1 SGHAT, CDR2 FQNNGV. The chain's CDR3 is CASSLAGGEKLLF. The DNA for the CDR3 is TGTGCCAGCAGCTTAGCCGGAGGCGAAAAACTGCTTTTT.

This clonotype was found a few times. J is TRBJ2-1 and V is TRBV6-2 or TRBV6-3, with 10 bases lining up with TRBD1. With V trimmed by 7 bases and J by 7 bases, 10 bases remained unmatched. The germline V gene encodes CDR1 MNHEY and CDR2 SVGEGT. CDR3 length: 15 residues. CDR3 sequence: CASTKTDRGINEQFF. In DNA form, the CDR3 reads TGTGCCAGCACCAAAACGGACAGGGGGATAAATGAGCAGTTCTTC.